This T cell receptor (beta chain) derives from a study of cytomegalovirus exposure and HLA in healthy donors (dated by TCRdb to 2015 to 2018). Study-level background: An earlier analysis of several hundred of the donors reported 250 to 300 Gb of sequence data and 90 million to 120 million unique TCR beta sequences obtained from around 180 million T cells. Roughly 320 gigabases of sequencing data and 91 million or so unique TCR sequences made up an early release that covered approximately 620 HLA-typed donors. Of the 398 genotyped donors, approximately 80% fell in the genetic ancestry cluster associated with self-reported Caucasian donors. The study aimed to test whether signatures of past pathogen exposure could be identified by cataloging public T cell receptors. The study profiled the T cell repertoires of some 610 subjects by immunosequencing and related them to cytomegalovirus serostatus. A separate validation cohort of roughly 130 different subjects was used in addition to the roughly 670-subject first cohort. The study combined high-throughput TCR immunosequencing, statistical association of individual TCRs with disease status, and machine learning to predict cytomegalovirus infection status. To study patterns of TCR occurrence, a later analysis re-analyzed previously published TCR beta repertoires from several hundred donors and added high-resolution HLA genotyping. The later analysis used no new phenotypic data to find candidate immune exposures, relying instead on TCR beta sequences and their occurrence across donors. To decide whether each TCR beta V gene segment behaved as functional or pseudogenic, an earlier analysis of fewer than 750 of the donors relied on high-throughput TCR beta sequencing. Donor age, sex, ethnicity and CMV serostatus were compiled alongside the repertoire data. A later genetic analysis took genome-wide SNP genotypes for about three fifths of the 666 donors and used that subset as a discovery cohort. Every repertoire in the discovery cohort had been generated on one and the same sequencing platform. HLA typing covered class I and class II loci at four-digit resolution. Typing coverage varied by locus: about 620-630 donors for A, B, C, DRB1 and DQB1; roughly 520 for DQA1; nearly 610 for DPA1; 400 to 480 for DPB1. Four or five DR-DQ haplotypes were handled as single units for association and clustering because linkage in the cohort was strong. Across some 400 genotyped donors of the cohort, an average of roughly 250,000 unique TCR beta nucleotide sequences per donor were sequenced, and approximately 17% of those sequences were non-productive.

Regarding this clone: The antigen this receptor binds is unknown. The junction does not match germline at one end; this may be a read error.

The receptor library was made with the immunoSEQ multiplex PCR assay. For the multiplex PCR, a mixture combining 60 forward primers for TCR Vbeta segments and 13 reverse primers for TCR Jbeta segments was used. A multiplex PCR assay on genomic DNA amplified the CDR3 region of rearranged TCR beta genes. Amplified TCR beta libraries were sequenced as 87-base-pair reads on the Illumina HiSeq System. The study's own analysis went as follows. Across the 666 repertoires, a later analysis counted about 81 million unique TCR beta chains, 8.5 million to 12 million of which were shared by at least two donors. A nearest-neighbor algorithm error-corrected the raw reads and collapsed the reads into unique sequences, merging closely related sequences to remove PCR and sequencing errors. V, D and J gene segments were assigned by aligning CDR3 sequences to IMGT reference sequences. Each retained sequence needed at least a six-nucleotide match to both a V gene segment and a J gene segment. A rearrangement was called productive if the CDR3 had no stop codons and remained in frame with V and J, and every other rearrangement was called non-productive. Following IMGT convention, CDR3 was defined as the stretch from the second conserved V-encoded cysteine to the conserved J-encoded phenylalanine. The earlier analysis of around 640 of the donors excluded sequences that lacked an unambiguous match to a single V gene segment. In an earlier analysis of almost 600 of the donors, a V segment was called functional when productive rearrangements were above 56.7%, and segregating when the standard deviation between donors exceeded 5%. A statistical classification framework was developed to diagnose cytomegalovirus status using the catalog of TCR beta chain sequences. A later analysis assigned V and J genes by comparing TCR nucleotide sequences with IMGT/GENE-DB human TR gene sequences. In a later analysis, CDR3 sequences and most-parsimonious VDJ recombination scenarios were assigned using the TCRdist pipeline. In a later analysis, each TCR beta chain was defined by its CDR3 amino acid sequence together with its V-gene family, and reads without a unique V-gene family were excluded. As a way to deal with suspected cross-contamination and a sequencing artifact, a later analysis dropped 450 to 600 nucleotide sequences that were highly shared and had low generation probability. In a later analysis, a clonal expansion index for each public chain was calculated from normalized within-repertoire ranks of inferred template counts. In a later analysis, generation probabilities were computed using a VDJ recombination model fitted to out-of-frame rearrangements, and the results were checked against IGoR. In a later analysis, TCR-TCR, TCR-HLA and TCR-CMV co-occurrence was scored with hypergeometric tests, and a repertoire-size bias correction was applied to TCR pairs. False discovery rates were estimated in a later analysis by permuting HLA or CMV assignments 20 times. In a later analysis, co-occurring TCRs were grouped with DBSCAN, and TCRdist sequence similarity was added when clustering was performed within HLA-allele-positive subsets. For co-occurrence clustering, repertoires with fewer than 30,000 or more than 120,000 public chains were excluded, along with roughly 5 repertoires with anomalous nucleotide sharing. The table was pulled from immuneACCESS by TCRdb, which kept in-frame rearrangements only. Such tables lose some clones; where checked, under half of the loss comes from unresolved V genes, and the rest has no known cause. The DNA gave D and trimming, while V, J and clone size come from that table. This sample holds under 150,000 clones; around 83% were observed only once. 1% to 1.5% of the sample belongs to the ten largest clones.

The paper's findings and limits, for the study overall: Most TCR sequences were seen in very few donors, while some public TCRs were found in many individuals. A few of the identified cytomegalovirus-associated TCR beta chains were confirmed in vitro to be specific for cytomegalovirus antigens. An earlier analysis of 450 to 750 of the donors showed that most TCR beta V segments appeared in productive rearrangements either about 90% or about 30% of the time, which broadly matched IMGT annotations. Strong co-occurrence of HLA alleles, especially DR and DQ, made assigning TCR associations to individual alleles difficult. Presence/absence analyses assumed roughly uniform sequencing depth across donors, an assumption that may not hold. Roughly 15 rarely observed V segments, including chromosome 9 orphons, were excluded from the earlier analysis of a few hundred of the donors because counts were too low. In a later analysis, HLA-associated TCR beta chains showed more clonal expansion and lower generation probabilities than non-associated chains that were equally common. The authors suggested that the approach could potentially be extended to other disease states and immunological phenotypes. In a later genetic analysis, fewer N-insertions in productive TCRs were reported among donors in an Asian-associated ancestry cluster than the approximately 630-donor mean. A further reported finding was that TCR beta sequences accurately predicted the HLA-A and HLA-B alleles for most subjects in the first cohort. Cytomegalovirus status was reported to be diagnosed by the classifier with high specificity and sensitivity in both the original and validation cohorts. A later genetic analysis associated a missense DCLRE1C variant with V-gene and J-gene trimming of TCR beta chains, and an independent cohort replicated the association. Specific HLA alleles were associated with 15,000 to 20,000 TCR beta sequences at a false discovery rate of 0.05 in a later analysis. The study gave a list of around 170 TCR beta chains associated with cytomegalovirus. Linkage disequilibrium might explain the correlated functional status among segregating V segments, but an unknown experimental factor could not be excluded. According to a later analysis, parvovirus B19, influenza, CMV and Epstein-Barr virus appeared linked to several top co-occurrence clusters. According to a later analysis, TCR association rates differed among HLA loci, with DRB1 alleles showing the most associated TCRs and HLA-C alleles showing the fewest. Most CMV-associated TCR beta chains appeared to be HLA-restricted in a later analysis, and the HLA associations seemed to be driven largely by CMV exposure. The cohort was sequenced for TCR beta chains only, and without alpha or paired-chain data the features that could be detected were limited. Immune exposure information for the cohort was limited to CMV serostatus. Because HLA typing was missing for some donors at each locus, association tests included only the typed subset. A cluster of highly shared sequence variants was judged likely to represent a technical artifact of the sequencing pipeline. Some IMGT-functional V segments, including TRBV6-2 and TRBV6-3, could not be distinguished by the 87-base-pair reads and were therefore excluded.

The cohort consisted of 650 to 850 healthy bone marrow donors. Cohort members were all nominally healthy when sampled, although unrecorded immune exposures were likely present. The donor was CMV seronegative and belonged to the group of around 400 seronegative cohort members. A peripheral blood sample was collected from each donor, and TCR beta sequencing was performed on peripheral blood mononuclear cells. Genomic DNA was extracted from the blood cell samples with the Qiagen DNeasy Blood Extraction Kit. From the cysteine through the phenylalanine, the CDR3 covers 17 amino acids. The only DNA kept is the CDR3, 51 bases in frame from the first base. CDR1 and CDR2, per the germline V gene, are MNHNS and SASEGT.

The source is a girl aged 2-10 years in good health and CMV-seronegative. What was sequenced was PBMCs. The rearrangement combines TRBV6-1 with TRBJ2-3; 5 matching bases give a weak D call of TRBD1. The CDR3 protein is CASSETGLFRLTDTQYF. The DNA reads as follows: TGTGCCAGCAGTGAAACAGGCCTTTTTCGATTAACAGACACGCAGTATTTT.